This T cell receptor (beta chain) is from a study of blood T cells in healthy people across ages. Study-level information: Template-switching capture recovered about one barcoded beta molecule per two T cells. Whole-study results and caveats: Higher naive T cell percentage went strongly together with higher TCR beta diversity.

The germline V gene has CDR1 PRHDT and CDR2 FYEKMQ (reference sequence). The CDR3 has 14 residues. The V gene lost 5 bases and the J gene lost 3 bases, with 13 bases spanning the gap. This clonotype was seen a few times. What it recognizes is unknown. Primed by a sample-barcoded 5' primer and a J-beta primer mix, a second PCR proceeded for 7 to 11 cycles. TCRdb ran MiXCR on the 5' RACE reads and lists one entry per CDR3 protein. The sample lists about 780,000 distinct CDR3 sequences, 35% to 60% occurring once. The chain links TRBV13 to TRBJ2-5; D is uncertain. The receptor was derived from an older man in good health. The sequencing input was blood. The CDR3 here is CASSPGDWEETQYF. The CDR3 DNA reads TGTGCCAGCAGCCCCGGCGACTGGGAAGAGACCCAGTACTTC. Full variable domain (missing parts from reference TRBV13 and TRBJ2-5): AAGVIQSPRHLIKEKRETATLKCYPIPRHDTVYWYQQGPGQDPQFLISFYEKMQSDKGSIPDRFSAQQFSDYHSELNMSSLELGDSALYFCASSPGDWEETQYFGPGTRLLVL.